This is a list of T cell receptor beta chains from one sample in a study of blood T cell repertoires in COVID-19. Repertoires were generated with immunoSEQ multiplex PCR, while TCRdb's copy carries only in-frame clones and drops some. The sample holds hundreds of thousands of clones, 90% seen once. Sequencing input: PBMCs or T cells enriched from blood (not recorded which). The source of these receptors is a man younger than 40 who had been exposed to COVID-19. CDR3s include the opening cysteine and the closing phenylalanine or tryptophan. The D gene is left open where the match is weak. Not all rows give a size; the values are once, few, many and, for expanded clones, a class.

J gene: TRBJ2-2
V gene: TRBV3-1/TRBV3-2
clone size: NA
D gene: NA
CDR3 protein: CASSQEKGWTGELFF
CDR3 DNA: TGTGCCAGCAGCCAAGAAAAGGGGTGGACCGGGGAGCTGTTTTTT

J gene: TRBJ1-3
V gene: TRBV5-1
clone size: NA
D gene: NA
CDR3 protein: CASSLGGDGNTIYF
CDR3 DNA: TGCGCCAGCAGCTTGGGCGGAGATGGAAACACCATATATTTT

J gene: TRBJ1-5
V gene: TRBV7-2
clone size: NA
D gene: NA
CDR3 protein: CASSLRRGNQPQHF
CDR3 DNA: TGTGCCAGCAGCCTACGGCGAGGGAATCAGCCCCAGCATTTT

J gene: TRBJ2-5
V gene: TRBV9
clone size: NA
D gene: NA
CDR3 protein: CASSPVQGGGETQYF
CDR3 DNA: TGTGCCAGCAGCCCAGTTCAGGGGGGCGGAGAGACCCAGTACTTC

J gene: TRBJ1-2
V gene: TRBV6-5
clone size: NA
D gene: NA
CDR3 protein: CASSSVGVGNGYTF
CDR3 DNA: TGTGCCAGCAGTTCCGTAGGGGTAGGGAATGGCTACACCTTC

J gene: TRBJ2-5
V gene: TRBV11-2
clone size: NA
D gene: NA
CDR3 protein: CASSPGPEGGQYF
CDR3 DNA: TGTGCCAGCAGTCCGGGCCCCGAAGGGGGCCAGTACTTC

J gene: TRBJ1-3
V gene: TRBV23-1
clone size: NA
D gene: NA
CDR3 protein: CASSLARSHSGNTIYF
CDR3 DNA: TGCGCCAGCAGTCTTGCCCGGTCCCACTCTGGAAACACCATATATTTT

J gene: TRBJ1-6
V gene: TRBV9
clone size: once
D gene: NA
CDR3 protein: CASSASHVFSPLHF
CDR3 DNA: TGTGCCAGCAGCGCCTCACACGTTTTTTCACCCCTCCACTTT

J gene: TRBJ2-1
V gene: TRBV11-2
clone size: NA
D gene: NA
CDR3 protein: CASSLLLEQFF
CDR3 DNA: TGTGCCAGCAGTCTCCTTCTTGAGCAGTTCTTC

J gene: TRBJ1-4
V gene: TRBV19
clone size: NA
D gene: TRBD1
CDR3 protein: CASRGGVDEKLFF
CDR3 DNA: TGTGCCAGTAGAGGGGGCGTAGATGAAAAACTGTTTTTT

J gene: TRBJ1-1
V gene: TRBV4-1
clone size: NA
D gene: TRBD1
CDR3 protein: CASSQAGGGSLDTEAFF
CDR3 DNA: TGCGCCAGCAGCCAAGCAGGGGGCGGGAGTCTGGACACTGAAGCTTTCTTT

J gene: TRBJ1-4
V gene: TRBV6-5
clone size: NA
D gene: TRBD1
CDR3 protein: CASRRTGNEKLFF
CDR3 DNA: TGTGCCAGCAGACGGACAGGGAATGAAAAACTGTTTTTT

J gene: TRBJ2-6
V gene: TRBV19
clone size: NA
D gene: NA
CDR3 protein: CASSIAGANVLTF
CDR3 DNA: TGTGCCAGTAGTATAGCGGGGGCCAACGTCCTGACTTTC

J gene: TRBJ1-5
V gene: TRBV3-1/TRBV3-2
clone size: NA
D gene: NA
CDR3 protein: CASSQDIAYQPQHF
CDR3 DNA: TGTGCCAGCAGCCAAGATATCGCGTATCAGCCCCAGCATTTT

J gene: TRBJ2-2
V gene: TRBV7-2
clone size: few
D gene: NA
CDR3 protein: CASSLGAVTANTGELFF
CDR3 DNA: TGTGCCAGCAGCTTGGGGGCGGTGACAGCGAACACCGGGGAGCTGTTTTTT

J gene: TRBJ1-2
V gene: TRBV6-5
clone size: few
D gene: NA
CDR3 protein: CASSNMIGRRSGYTF
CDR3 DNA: TGTGCCAGCAGCAATATGATTGGGCGCCGGTCTGGCTACACCTTC

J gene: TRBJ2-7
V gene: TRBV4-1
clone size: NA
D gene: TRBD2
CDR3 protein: CASSQDASGGGYEQYF
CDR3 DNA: TGCGCCAGCAGCCAAGATGCCTCAGGCGGGGGGTACGAGCAGTACTTC